Listed here are 24 T cell receptor beta chains from one sample, sequenced in a study of regulatory T cells in long-lasting Graves disease. In building TCR beta libraries, iRepertoire HTBI primers were used together with Arm-PCR of CDR3 regions. TCRdb re-called the multiplex PCR reads with MiXCR, one entry per CDR3 protein. The sample records about 320,000 distinct CDR3 sequences, about 18% being singletons. The time point here: newly diagnosed GD, antithyroid drugs for less than 3 months. Extracted PBMC RNA gave rise to the TCR library. Specimen: peripheral blood mononuclear cells (PBMCs), collected at new diagnosis, from a patient treated with antithyroid drugs. All receptors come from a female donor with Graves disease.

With respect to this clonotype: The junction and the germline gene differ at one end; a read error may be behind it. The chain recombines TRBV28 with TRBJ2-6, with a weak D call TRBD2 (6 bases). The germline V gene has CDR1 MDHEN and CDR2 SYDVKM. The length of the CDR3 is 14 residues. CDR3 amino acids: CASSFQGGANVLAF. CDR3 sequence (DNA): TGTGCCAGCAGTTTCCAGGGCGGGGCCAACGTCCTGGCTTTC.

In this sample, this clonotype turned up many times. The gene calls are TRBV28 and TRBJ1-5, with a weak D call TRBD1 (5 bases). V was pared by 6 bases and J by 0 bases, with 9 bases between. This CDR3 comprises 14 residues. Germline assignment: CDR1 MDHEN and CDR2 SYDVKM. This chain's CDR3 is CASRGHYSNQPQHF. The CDR3 DNA reads TGTGCCAGCAGGGGGCATTATAGCAATCAGCCCCAGCATTTT.

This clonotype was seen a handful of times. The V gene is TRBV10-3, the J gene TRBJ2-7; 11 positions match TRBD2. CDR3 length equals 16 residues. Trimming removed 6 bases from V and 5 bases from J; junction bases left unmatched: 12. Looked up from germline, CDR1 is ENHRY and CDR2 is SYGVKD. CDR3 DNA: TGTGCCATCAGCCACTACACTAGCGGGAGCGATAACGAGCAGTACTTC. This translates into CAISHYTSGSDNEQYF.

The chain is built from TRBV19 and TRBJ2-5; 10 bases are a match to TRBD2. This CDR3 has 15 residues. The V and J ends lost 5 bases and 4 bases, in that order; junction bases with no gene match: 7. CDR1 is LNHDA and CDR2 is SQIVND in the germline V gene (reference sequence). The chain's CDR3 is CASSPSGRAPETQYF. The CDR3 DNA sequence: TGTGCCAGTAGTCCAAGCGGGAGGGCCCCAGAGACCCAGTACTTC.

This clonotype was counted many times. The V and J genes are TRBV27 and TRBJ2-3, with 12 bases lining up with TRBD2. In germline, CDR1 is MNHEY, CDR2 SMNVEV (reference sequence). The V segment lost 1 base and the J segment 3 bases; nucleotides outside the gene matches: 2. The CDR3 is 16 amino acids. The CDR3 sequence is CASSLLGLAGTDTQYF. The CDR3 DNA reads as TGTGCCAGCAGTTTATTAGGACTAGCGGGGACAGATACGCAGTATTTT.

V gene TRBV28 combines with J gene TRBJ1-6, with TRBD1 identical over 8 bases. CDR1 is MDHEN, CDR2 SYDVKM, per germline. CDR3 length equals 15 residues. The V segment lost 7 bases and the J segment 7 bases; nucleotides outside the gene matches: 9. The CDR3 nucleotides are TGTGCCAGCACCCAACTGGACAGGGACAATTCACCCCTCCACTTT. Amino acids: CASTQLDRDNSPLHF. Complete variable domain (other parts from reference TRBV28 and TRBJ1-6): DVKVTQSSRYLVKRTGEKVFLECVQDMDHENMFWYRQDPGLGLRLIYFSYDVKMKEKGDIPEGYSVSREKKERFSLILESASTNQTSMYLCASTQLDRDNSPLHFGNGTRLTVT.

This clonotype was detected ten times or more. V is TRBV18 and J is TRBJ2-1; 8 bases fit TRBD2. The ends lost 3 bases at V and 6 bases at J; junction bases unmatched: 10. Germline V gene lookup returns CDR1 KGHSH and CDR2 LQKENI. This CDR3 has 16 residues. The CDR3 DNA is TGTGCCAGCTCACCGGAGATGGGCGGGGGGTTCAATGAGCAGTTCTTC. Residues: CASSPEMGGGFNEQFF. The variable domain in full, with the rest retrieved from reference TRBV18 and TRBJ2-1, is NAGVMQNPRHLVRRRGQEARLRCSPMKGHSHVYWYRQLPEEGLKFMVYLQKENIIDESGMPKERFSAEFPKEGPSILRIQQVVRGDSAAYFCASSPEMGGGFNEQFFGPGTRLTVL.

J is TRBJ1-5 and V is TRBV4-2; 11 bases map to TRBD1. The CDR3 sequence is 18 residues long. V lost 3 bases, J lost 7 bases, and 14 bases stayed unmatched. From germline, CDR1 is LGHNA and CDR2 YNFKEQ. CDR3 bases: TGTGCCAGCAGCCACGTAGGGGGCGGGACAGGGGGAAGGCAGCCCCAGCATTTT. This codes for CASSHVGGGTGGRQPQHF.

This clonotype came up many times. The J gene is TRBJ2-2, the V gene TRBV12-3 or TRBV12-4; maybe TRBD1 (5 bases). There are 14 residues in the CDR3. Trimming stripped 6 bases from V and 6 bases from J, with 14 bases between. The CDR3 loop reads CASSPAQGAGELFF. Written as DNA, the CDR3 is TGTGCCAGCAGCCCCGCCCAAGGGGCCGGGGAGCTGTTTTTT.

This rearrangement joins TRBV20-1 to TRBJ2-2; 8 bases agree with TRBD2. CDR1 is DFQATT, CDR2 SNEGSKA, per germline (reference sequence). This CDR3 is 15 amino acids long. After removal of 0 bases from V and 7 bases from J, the junction contained 7 bases not matched to a gene. The CDR3 nucleotides read TGCAGTGCTAGAGATCCACTAGCGGTTGACGGGGAGCTGTTTTTT. It codes for CSARDPLAVDGELFF.

This clonotype was counted ten times or more. The rearrangement uses TRBV6-5 and TRBJ2-2, with D possibly being TRBD1 or TRBD2 (5 bases each). In germline, CDR1 is MNHEY, CDR2 SVGAGI. The V end lost 4 bases, the J end lost 1 base, and 13 bases lay between the germline ends. This CDR3 is 16 amino acids long. CDR3 amino acids: CASSSTGTENTGELFF. CDR3 nucleotides: TGTGCCAGCAGTTCCACCGGGACGGAGAACACCGGGGAGCTGTTTTTT.

The sample holds many counts of this clonotype. CDR3 DNA sequence: TGTGCCAGCAGCCAAGACTTTAGCGCCGGGGAGCTGTTTTTT. Residues: CASSQDFSAGELFF. The chain recombines TRBV3-1 with TRBJ2-2; weak D call: TRBD2 (5 bases). This CDR3 comprises 14 residues. From germline, CDR1 is LGHDT and CDR2 YNNKEL (reference sequence). Between the trimmed V and J ends, which lost 0 bases and 6 bases, there was a span of 8 bases.

This clonotype was observed at least ten times. This chain connects TRBV6-2 or TRBV6-3 to TRBJ2-4; D may match TRBD1 or TRBD2 (5 bases each). CDR1 and CDR2 from the germline V gene are MNHEY and SVGEGT. V lost 0 bases, J lost 7 bases, and 13 bases lay in between. The CDR3 contains 15 residues. CDR3 sequence: CASSYSSDEGNIQYF. The CDR3 bases are TGTGCCAGCAGTTACTCTTCGGATGAGGGGAACATTCAGTACTTC.

This clonotype appeared many times. This chain joins TRBV3-1 and TRBJ1-4, with TRBD1 as a possible D gene (5 bases). This CDR3 is built from 14 residues. Germline CDR1 LGHDT, CDR2 YNNKEL (reference sequence). The V end was cut by 2 bases, the J end by 8 bases, with 12 bases between. CDR3 sequence (DNA): TGTGCCAGCAGCCAATGGGGGAGCATCGAAAAACTGTTTTTT. It specifies CASSQWGSIEKLFF.

This clonotype was recorded at least ten times. The chain is built from TRBV7-2 and TRBJ2-1, with 10 bases that match TRBD2. This CDR3 spans 15 amino acids. CDR1 SGHTA and CDR2 FQGNSA come from the germline V gene. Trimming at V came to 6 bases and at J to 2 bases, leaving 4 bases not matched to a gene. The CDR3 nucleotides read TGTGCCAGCAGATGGGGGACTAGCGCCTACAATGAGCAGTTCTTC. It translates to CASRWGTSAYNEQFF.

This clonotype occurred many times. This chain connects TRBV6-1 to TRBJ2-7; no definite D call. CDR3 length equals 13 residues. V lost 6 bases and J lost 3, with 12 bases in between. The germline V gene encodes CDR1 MNHNS and CDR2 SASEGT. CDR3 amino acids: CASSPTPGYEQYF. CDR3 nucleotide sequence: TGTGCCAGCAGCCCGACCCCCGGCTACGAGCAGTACTTC.

This clonotype was found many times. This chain links TRBV15 with TRBJ1-1; no reliable D call. CDR3 size: 15 residues. V lost 1 base to trimming and J lost 0 bases, with 9 bases between them. Germline V CDR1 and CDR2: LNHNV, YYDKDF (reference sequence). CDR3 nucleotides: TGTGCCACCAGCAGAGGTCCCGCAATGAACACTGAAGCTTTCTTT. It codes for CATSRGPAMNTEAFF.

The chain is built from TRBV27 and TRBJ2-1; 14 nucleotides align to TRBD2. The ends lost 1 base at V and 10 bases at J; junction bases unmatched: 12. The CDR3 has 18 residues. Germline V gene data show CDR1 as MNHEY and CDR2 as SMNVEV (reference sequence). The CDR3, as DNA: TGTGCCAGCAGTTTATGGGCCGGGACTAGCGGGAGCTGGAACGAGCAGTTCTTC. This encodes CASSLWAGTSGSWNEQFF.

Many counts were recorded for this clonotype. This chain connects TRBV5-1 to TRBJ2-2; 9 bases agree with TRBD2. Germline CDR1 is SGHRS and CDR2 is YFSETQ. CDR3 length equals 16 residues. The trim removed 4 bases at V and 2 bases at J, leaving 6 bases unmatched. The CDR3 loop reads CASSGVAGVNTGELFF. In DNA, the CDR3 is TGCGCCAGCAGCGGAGTAGCGGGAGTTAACACCGGGGAGCTGTTTTTT. Full variable domain (missing parts from reference TRBV5-1 and TRBJ2-2): KAGVTQTPRYLIKTRGQQVTLSCSPISGHRSVSWYQQTPGQGLQFLFEYFSETQRNKGNFPGRFSGRQFSNSRSEMNVSTLELGDSALYLCASSGVAGVNTGELFFGEGSRLTVL.

The chain uses TRBV20-1 and TRBJ2-4; D not resolved. Germline V lookup: CDR1 DFQATT, CDR2 SNEGSKA (reference sequence). The CDR3 totals 13 residues. The V end lost 0 bases, the J end lost 8 bases, and 11 bases lay between the germline ends. The DNA of the CDR3 is TGCAGTGCTAGAGATCCGGCTAGTTACATTCAGTACTTC. Translating gives CSARDPASYIQYF.

This clonotype has at least ten counts. This chain connects TRBV7-2 to TRBJ2-5; 11 bases are a match to TRBD2. The germline gives CDR1 SGHTA, CDR2 FQGNSA. This CDR3 has 15 residues. Trimming removed 5 bases from V and 3 bases from J; junction bases left unmatched: 5. The CDR3 region has the DNA TGTGCCAGCAGCGCCGTTAGCGGGAGGGAAGAGACCCAGTACTTC. Translating it yields CASSAVSGREETQYF.

This clonotype was observed a few times. This chain connects TRBV2 to TRBJ2-1; 9 bases match TRBD2. Judging by the DNA end, TRBJ2-5 fits better; the J call may be wrong. CDR3 length: 14 amino acids. Germline V lookup: CDR1 SNHLY, CDR2 FYNNEI. CDR3 coding DNA: TGTGCCAGCAGTGCTACACTAGCGGGAGAGACCCAGTACTTC. The encoded protein is CASSATLAGETQYF.

This clonotype was recorded many times. The rearrangement uses TRBV15 and TRBJ1-4; the match to TRBD1 covers 10 bases. Germline lookup yields CDR1 LNHNV and CDR2 YYDKDF (reference sequence). The V gene end was trimmed by 3 bases and the J gene end by 8 bases; junction bases not matched to a gene: 0. The CDR3 is 13 amino acids. The CDR3 region is CATSRGQGEKLFF. The DNA for the CDR3 is TGTGCCACCAGCAGGGGACAGGGGGAAAAACTGTTTTTT.

This clonotype was seen at least ten times. The chain has TRBV3-1 and TRBJ1-1; D is perhaps TRBD1 (5 bases). V was pared by 3 bases and J by 5 bases, with 13 bases between. This CDR3 spans 14 amino acids. From germline, CDR1 is LGHDT and CDR2 YNNKEL (reference sequence). The CDR3 spells CASSQLWGGTEAFF. The CDR3 coding sequence is TGTGCCAGCAGCCAGCTGTGGGGGGGAACTGAAGCTTTCTTT.